The text below deals with one T cell receptor (beta chain). The antigen is unknown. Assay: immunoSEQ multiplex PCR; the TCRdb copy retains only in-frame clones and omits some. The data show about 2.4 million clones, over 85% seen once. The V gene's germline CDR1 is SEHNR and CDR2 FQNEAQ (reference sequence). Trimming at V came to 4 bases and at J to 6 bases, leaving 6 bases not matched to a gene. The length of the CDR3 is 14 residues. The record originates from a study of shared clonotypes between healthy human individuals. As for the study in general: Donor composition was a couple of women and a few men, aged 18 to 49.

Whole-study findings and limits: Rarefaction gave evidence that sorted-subset sequencing remained incomplete despite large depth.

The rearrangement joins TRBV7-9 to TRBJ1-5; the match to TRBD1 covers 7 bases. Sequencing was carried out using naive CD4+ T cells from PBMCs. Subset: CD45RA+ positively selected. This clonotype was obtained from a man between 18 and 35 years old in good health. Some clones in this sample may be carry-over from other donors' samples. CDR3 DNA sequence: TGTGCCAGCAGCTCCACAGGGGTGCTTCAGCCCCAGCATTTT. This gives the protein CASSSTGVLQPQHF.